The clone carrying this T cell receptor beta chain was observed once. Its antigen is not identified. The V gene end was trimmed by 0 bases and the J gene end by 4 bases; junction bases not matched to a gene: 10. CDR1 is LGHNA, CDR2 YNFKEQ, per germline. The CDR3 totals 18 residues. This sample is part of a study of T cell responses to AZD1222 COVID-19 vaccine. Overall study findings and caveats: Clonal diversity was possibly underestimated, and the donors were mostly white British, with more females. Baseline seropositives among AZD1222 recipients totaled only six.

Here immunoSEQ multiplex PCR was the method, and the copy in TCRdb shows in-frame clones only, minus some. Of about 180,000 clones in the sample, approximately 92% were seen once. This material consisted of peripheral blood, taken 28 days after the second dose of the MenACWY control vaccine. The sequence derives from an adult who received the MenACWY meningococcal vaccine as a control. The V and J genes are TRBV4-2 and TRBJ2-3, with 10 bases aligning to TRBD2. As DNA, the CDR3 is TGTGCCAGCAGCCAAGAGTCTAGCGGGGGATCTGGGGCAGATACGCAGTATTTT. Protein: CASSQESSGGSGADTQYF.